Following are 5 T cell receptor beta chains from one sample sequenced in a study of CD8+ T cells in alopecia areata. Following RNA extraction, reverse transcription yielded cDNA that acted as the sequencing template. Repertoires were generated with immunoSEQ multiplex PCR, while TCRdb's copy carries only in-frame clones and drops some. Among about 110,000 clones listed, less than 90% were seen once. Treatment defined: oral pan-JAK inhibitor, 5-10 mg twice daily. The sequencing used CD8+ T cells sorted from blood, collected at week 24, from a patient treated with tofacitinib. The origin of the receptors is a human donor with alopecia areata.

This chain links TRBV7-9 with TRBJ2-1, with TRBD2 matching over 11 bases. After removal of 1 base from V and 3 bases from J, the junction contained 8 bases not matched to a gene. The CDR3 sequence is 18 residues long. In germline, CDR1 is SEHNR, CDR2 FQNEAQ (reference sequence). The CDR3 region has the DNA TGTGCCAGCAGCTTAGGGCTAGCGGGGGGCCCCAGCTACAATGAGCAGTTCTTC. Translation: CASSLGLAGGPSYNEQFF.

The chain carries TRBV27 and TRBJ1-4; TRBD1 might be the D (5 bases). CDR3 size: 14 residues. V lost 6 bases, J lost 7 bases, and 15 bases lay in between. In germline, CDR1 is MNHEY, CDR2 SMNVEV (reference sequence). CDR3 in amino acids: CASSRGGQGEKLFF. Written as DNA, the CDR3 is TGTGCCAGCAGCCGGGGGGGTCAAGGTGAAAAACTGTTTTTT.

The CDR3 here is CASSLTDQGLQETQYF. DNA of the CDR3: TGTGCCAGCAGCTTAACGGACCAGGGCTTACAAGAGACCCAGTACTTC. The V and J genes are TRBV7-9 and TRBJ2-5, with a tentative D call TRBD1 (5 bases). The CDR3 has 16 amino acids. Trimming took 2 bases from V and 2 from J, leaving 15 bases between them. From germline, CDR1 is SEHNR and CDR2 FQNEAQ (reference sequence). The whole variable domain, filled in from reference TRBV7-9 and TRBJ2-5, reads DTGVSQNPRHKITKRGQNVTFRCDPISEHNRLYWYRQTLGQGPEFLTYFQNEAQLEKSRLLSDRFSAERPKGSFSTLEIQRTEQGDSAMYLCASSLTDQGLQETQYFGPGTRLLVL.

The chain employs TRBV4-1 and TRBJ2-5; D gene ambiguous. This CDR3 has 15 amino acids. V was clipped by 1 base and J by 5 bases, with 14 bases between them. From germline, CDR1 is MGHRA and CDR2 YSYEKL. The CDR3 DNA is TGCGCCAGCAGCCAAGGGATTTCCCAAGGGGAGACCCAGTACTTC. It specifies CASSQGISQGETQYF.

This clone appeared a single time. The chain recombines TRBV6-6 with TRBJ2-3; 8 nucleotides align to TRBD2. The CDR3 length is 15 residues. V shed 8 bases, J shed 0 bases, and the junction held 7 bases outside the gene matches. Germline V gives CDR1 MNHNY, CDR2 SVGAGI (reference sequence). The DNA of the CDR3 is TGTGCCAGCTCAAAATTAGCGGGGAGCACAGATACGCAGTATTTT. Translated: CASSKLAGSTDTQYF.